This entry is about one T cell receptor (beta chain). As yet, its antigen is unknown. These data are taken from a study of cytomegalovirus exposure and HLA in healthy donors. The wider study: Earlier results showed roughly 120 million unique TCR beta sequences derived from roughly 200 million T cells. Broader study findings: Associated with HLA alleles at 0.05 false discovery rate in a later analysis were over 15,000 TCR beta sequences. There were a few CMV-associated chains whose specificity for CMV antigens was confirmed in vitro. In an earlier analysis, most TCR beta V segments were productive about 87% or about 30% of the time.

The PCR was carried out with 60 Vbeta primers and 13 Jbeta primers. Clones were read by immunoSEQ multiplex PCR, and TCRdb kept only the in-frame ones, dropping some. The table records around 110,000 clones, under 70% of them present only once. The sequencing sample was made of PBMCs. The clonotype comes from a young man in good health and CMV-seronegative.

The CDR3 here is CASSVGTGYGYTF. CDR3 sequence (DNA): TGTGCCAGCAGCGTAGGCACGGGATATGGCTACACCTTC. The V call is TRBV9, the J call TRBJ1-2; D gene ambiguous. With 0 bases removed from V and 5 bases from J, the gap between germline ends came to 8 bases. The length of the CDR3 is 13 residues. From germline, CDR1 is SGDLS and CDR2 YYNGEE. The full variable domain, rest sourced from reference TRBV9 and TRBJ1-2, is DSGVTQTPKHLITATGQRVTLRCSPRSGDLSVYWYQQSLDQGLQFLIQYYNGEERAKGNILERFSAQQFPDLHSELNLSSLELGDSALYFCASSVGTGYGYTFGSGTRLTVV.